A selection of T cell receptor beta chains follows, all from one sample in a study of T cells in Graves' hyperthyroidism and ophthalmopathy. Via MiXCR, TCRdb re-called the multiplex PCR reads, giving one row per CDR3 protein. The data hold almost 600,000 distinct CDR3 sequences, with roughly 14% observed a single time. The sample was blood. Receptor source: a woman aged 30 to 39 with Graves' hyperthyroidism that later progressed to Graves' ophthalmopathy. Both conserved end residues are part of each CDR3.

V | CDR3
TRBV7-8 | CASSLTIGYNSPLHF
TRBV5-1 | CASSANTGGPDGEQFF
TRBV11-2 | CASSLDGGAQQFF
TRBV2 | CASSPGQGNEQYF
TRBV28 | CASSSLAGAKNIQYF
TRBV28 | CASSPPGRNSNQPQHF
TRBV12-3/TRBV12-4 | CASSHPGQGWNQPQHF
TRBV28 | CASSFSLNTEAFF
TRBV20-1 | CSASQGADYGYTF
TRBV20-1 | CSATRMGRGESYEQYF
TRBV18 | CASSPPTGPSGEQYF
TRBV19 | CASSIWPAGKPQHF
TRBV7-3 | CASSWTGGRGGNEQFF
TRBV7-9 | CASNPLRPSTDTQYF
TRBV6-5 | CASSYSGGNTEAFF